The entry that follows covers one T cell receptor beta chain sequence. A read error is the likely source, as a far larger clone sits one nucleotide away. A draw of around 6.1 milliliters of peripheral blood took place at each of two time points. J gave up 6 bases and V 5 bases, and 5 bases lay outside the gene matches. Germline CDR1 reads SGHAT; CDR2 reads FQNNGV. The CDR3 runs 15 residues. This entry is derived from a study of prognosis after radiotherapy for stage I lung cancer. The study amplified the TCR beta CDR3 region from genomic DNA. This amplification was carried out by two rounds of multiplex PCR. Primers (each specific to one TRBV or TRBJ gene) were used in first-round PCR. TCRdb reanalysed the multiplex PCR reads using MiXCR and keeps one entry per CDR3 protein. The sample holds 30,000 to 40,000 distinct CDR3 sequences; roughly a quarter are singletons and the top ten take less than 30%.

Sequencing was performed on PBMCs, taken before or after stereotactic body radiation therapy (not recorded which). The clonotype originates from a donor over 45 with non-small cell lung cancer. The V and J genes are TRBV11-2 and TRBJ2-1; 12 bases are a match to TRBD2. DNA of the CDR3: TGTGCCAGCAGCCGACTAGCGGGAGATTTCAATGAGCAGTTCTTC. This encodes CASSRLAGDFNEQFF.